These 31 T cell receptor beta chains came from one sample sequenced in a study of cytomegalovirus exposure and HLA in healthy donors. Both 60 Vbeta primers and 13 Jbeta primers went into the PCR. Sequenced by immunoSEQ multiplex PCR; TCRdb stores in-frame clones only, minus some. The table has around 110,000 clones, 79% seen once. The sequencing sample was made of PBMCs. These receptors were obtained from a man aged 25-40 years in good health and CMV-seropositive.

This clone was picked up one time. The rearrangement links TRBV4-3 to TRBJ1-6; maybe TRBD1 (5 bases). This CDR3 region has 20 residues. CDR1 is LGHNA and CDR2 is YSLEER in the germline V gene. Trimming took 0 bases from V and 10 from J, leaving 28 bases between them. The DNA for the CDR3 is TGCGCCAGCAGCCAAGATTCTCCAAGCCCTCAGGGAAAAGTTTACTCACCCCTCCACTTT. Residues: CASSQDSPSPQGKVYSPLHF.

This clone was detected a few times. The rearrangement uses TRBV11-2 and TRBJ2-7; 13 bases are a match to TRBD2. Germline CDR1 SGHAT, CDR2 FQNNGV. CDR3 length: 16 amino acids. The J segment lost 0 bases and the V segment lost 5 bases, leaving 4 bases of the junction unmatched. The CDR3 nucleotides read TGTGCCAGCAGCGCTGGACTAGCGGGGGACTCCTACGAGCAGTACTTC. It translates to CASSAGLAGDSYEQYF.

This clone was detected a few times. The rearrangement joins TRBV19 to TRBJ2-3, with a tentative D call TRBD1 (6 bases). The CDR3 has 14 residues. The germline V gene encodes CDR1 LNHDA and CDR2 SQIVND (reference sequence). Trimming took off 8 bases at V and 4 bases at J, with 16 bases between the two ends. CDR3 in DNA: TGTGCCAGTGGCCCCCAGGGGCTTGCAGATACGCAGTATTTT. This sequence encodes CASGPQGLADTQYF.

The chain recombines TRBV5-1 with TRBJ1-2, with 7 bases that match TRBD1. CDR3 length: 15 amino acids. The germline gives CDR1 SGHRS, CDR2 YFSETQ. J lost 4 bases, V lost 4 bases, and 10 bases had no gene match. CDR3 residues: CASSLKQDRVYGYTF. The DNA for the CDR3 is TGCGCCAGCAGCCTAAAGCAAGACAGGGTCTATGGCTACACCTTC.

As regards this clone: The junction departs from the called germline gene at one end, perhaps through a read error. V is TRBV7-7 and J is TRBJ2-3; a weak D match, TRBD2 (6 bases). Germline lookup yields CDR1 SSHAT and CDR2 FNYEAQ (reference sequence). This CDR3 is 15 amino acids long. The CDR3 DNA follows: TGTGCTAGCAGCTTACAATACGGGGGTACAGATACGCAGTATTTT. Translating it yields CASSLQYGGTDTQYF.

The chain is built from TRBV11-2 and TRBJ2-1; 11 bases align to TRBD2. The trim removed 1 base at V and 5 bases at J, leaving 10 bases unmatched. CDR1 and CDR2 (germline): SGHAT, FQNNGV. The CDR3 sequence is 18 residues long. CDR3 DNA: TGTGCCAGCAGCTTAGGACCGGGACTAGCGGAGGGGGACAATGAGCAGTTCTTC. Translated, it gives CASSLGPGLAEGDNEQFF.

The chain carries TRBV18 and TRBJ1-1, with 7 bases identical to TRBD1. CDR1 KGHSH and CDR2 LQKENI come from the germline V gene. The CDR3 totals 14 residues. Germline trimming cut 5 bases from V and 3 bases from J; bases unmatched to any gene: 6. This chain's CDR3 is CASSYRGEDTEAFF. The CDR3 DNA follows: TGTGCCAGCTCATACAGGGGCGAGGACACTGAAGCTTTCTTT.

The chain recombines TRBV4-2 with TRBJ2-7; 9 bases fit TRBD1. The CDR3 is 16 amino acids. Trimming removed 0 bases from V and 3 bases from J; junction bases left unmatched: 6. Germline CDR1 reads LGHNA; CDR2 reads YNFKEQ. For the CDR3, the DNA is TGTGCCAGCAGCCAAGATGGGGGACAGGGCAACTACGAGCAGTACTTC. It encodes CASSQDGGQGNYEQYF.

This clone has a handful of counts. The rearrangement links TRBV6-6 to TRBJ2-2; TRBD1 is a possible D gene (5 bases). Germline CDR1 is MNHNY and CDR2 is SVGAGI (reference sequence). The CDR3 is 13 residues long. V lost 6 bases to trimming and J lost 6 bases, with 11 bases between them. CDR3 DNA: TGTGCCAGCAGGAACTCAGGGCCCGGGGAGCTGTTTTTT. Translating gives CASRNSGPGELFF.

This clone was seen only once. The chain carries TRBV11-2 and TRBJ2-7; D gene unclear. V was pared by 6 bases and J by 6 bases, with 15 bases between. This CDR3 region has 13 residues. Looked up from germline, CDR1 is SGHAT and CDR2 is FQNNGV. CDR3 residues: CASRGQVHSEQYF. In nucleotides, the CDR3 is TGTGCCAGCAGGGGTCAGGTCCACTCCGAGCAGTACTTC. Supplemented by reference TRBV11-2 and TRBJ2-7, the full variable domain reads EAGVAQSPRYKIIEKRQSVAFWCNPISGHATLYWYQQILGQGPKLLIQFQNNGVVDDSQLPKDRFSAERLKGVDSTLKIQPAKLEDSAVYLCASRGQVHSEQYFGPGTRLTVT.

This sequence joins TRBV6-6 and TRBJ2-7; 8 positions match TRBD2. The CDR3 is 16 amino acids. The V gene end was trimmed by 4 bases and the J gene end by 2 bases; junction bases not matched to a gene: 10. Germline CDR1 is MNHNY and CDR2 is SVGAGI (reference sequence). Here the CDR3 DNA reads TGTGCCAGCAGTTCCGCCTGGAGCGGGGGAACCTACGAGCAGTACTTC. Translation gives CASSSAWSGGTYEQYF.

This clone showed up just a few times. The rearrangement links TRBV27 to TRBJ2-7; the D is unclear. The CDR3 covers 13 residues. With 5 bases removed from V and 0 bases from J, the gap between germline ends came to 8 bases. Germline V gene sequence: CDR1 MNHEY, CDR2 SMNVEV (reference sequence). CDR3 loop: CASSPPFSYEQYF. CDR3 DNA: TGTGCCAGCAGTCCCCCCTTCTCCTACGAGCAGTACTTC.

The J gene is TRBJ1-2, the V gene TRBV27, with 9 bases aligning to TRBD1. CDR1 and CDR2 (germline): MNHEY, SMNVEV (reference sequence). The V and J ends lost 6 bases and 5 bases, in that order; junction bases with no gene match: 7. The CDR3 has 14 amino acids. Here the CDR3 DNA reads TGTGCCAGCAGCACAGGGGGCCGGCTGTATGGCTACACCTTC. Amino acids: CASSTGGRLYGYTF.

This chain joins TRBV4-2 and TRBJ1-5; 9 bases are a match to TRBD1. This CDR3 region has 14 residues. Germline CDR1 and CDR2: LGHNA and YNFKEQ. V dropped 5 bases and J dropped 7; count of bases not matched to a gene: 6. CDR3 nucleotides: TGTGCCAGCAGCACTACGACAGGGGGGCAGCCCCAGCATTTT. Its protein product is CASSTTTGGQPQHF.

The chain has TRBV9 and TRBJ2-2; 11 bases line up with TRBD2. This CDR3 is 16 amino acids long. Germline CDR1 and CDR2: SGDLS and YYNGEE. The junction had 5 bases not matched to a gene; V was cut back by 3 bases and J by 4 bases. CDR3 amino acids: CASSDTSGSFTGELFF. The CDR3 bases are TGTGCCAGCAGCGATACTAGCGGGAGTTTCACCGGGGAGCTGTTTTTT.

The gene calls are TRBV27 and TRBJ1-2, with 7 bases lining up with TRBD1. Germline values: CDR1 MNHEY, CDR2 SMNVEV (reference sequence). This CDR3 is built from 14 residues. The ends lost 6 bases at V and 2 bases at J; junction bases unmatched: 6. The CDR3, as DNA: TGTGCCAGCAGACAGGCAGGGGGGAACTATGGCTACACCTTC. Its translation is CASRQAGGNYGYTF.

This clone was observed a single time. The chain combines TRBV19 with TRBJ1-1; 8 bases are shared with TRBD1. The CDR3 sequence is 14 residues long. The V gene's germline CDR1 is LNHDA and CDR2 SQIVND (reference sequence). V lost 6 bases and J lost 0; bases outside the gene matches: 3. CDR3 amino acids: CASSWGQVNTEAFF. In nucleotides, the CDR3 is TGTGCCAGTAGCTGGGGACAGGTGAACACTGAAGCTTTCTTT.

This clone came up a few times. V and J are TRBV29-1 and TRBJ1-1; 7 bases line up with TRBD1. Germline lookup yields CDR1 SQVTM and CDR2 ANQGSEA. Germline trimming cut 4 bases from V and 0 bases from J; bases unmatched to any gene: 8. The CDR3 spans 15 residues. The CDR3 DNA follows: TGCAGCGTTGTCAGGGACAGTCTAATGAACACTGAAGCTTTCTTT. It encodes CSVVRDSLMNTEAFF. Based on the CDR3 plus reference TRBV29-1 and TRBJ1-1, the full variable domain is SAVISQKPSRDICQRGTSLTIQCQVDSQVTMMFWYRQQPGQSLTLIATANQGSEATYESGFVIDKFPISRPNLTFSTLTVSNMSPEDSSIYLCSVVRDSLMNTEAFFGQGTRLTVV.

The V call is TRBV21-1, the J call TRBJ2-5; TRBD2, the table's D call, lacks a check against the DNA. TRBV21-1 is annotated as a pseudogene. The CDR3 runs 14 residues. The CDR3 protein is CASSKDEGSETQYF. CDR3 coding DNA: TGTGCCAGCAGCAAAGACGAGGGCTCGGAGACCCAGTACTTC.

This clone was detected once. V usage is TRBV4-3 and J usage is TRBJ2-3; the D gene is possibly TRBD1 (5 bases). The ends were cut back, 0 bases at V and 10 bases at J, with 11 bases in the middle. The CDR3 consists of 13 residues. Germline CDR1 is LGHNA and CDR2 is YSLEER. The CDR3 DNA sequence: TGCGCCAGCAGCCAAGATCCCCTAGGGGCGCAGTATTTT. Protein: CASSQDPLGAQYF.

The V gene is TRBV25-1, the J gene TRBJ2-3, with D unresolved. V was cut by 6 bases and J by 6 bases, with 10 bases left in between. Germline V CDR1 and CDR2: MGHDK, SYGVNS. This CDR3 comprises 12 residues. The CDR3, as DNA: TGTGCCAGCAGAACGTACTCTGATACGCAGTATTTT. Amino acid sequence: CASRTYSDTQYF.

The genes are TRBV18 and TRBJ1-3, with 7 bases that match TRBD1. The V gene end was trimmed by 3 bases and the J gene end by 4 bases; junction bases not matched to a gene: 6. CDR3 length: 15 residues. CDR1 is KGHSH, CDR2 LQKENI, per germline. The CDR3 region is CASSPSTGLGNTIYF. The CDR3, as DNA: TGTGCCAGCTCACCCTCGACAGGGTTGGGAAACACCATATATTTT.

This chain uses TRBV4-3 with TRBJ1-5; D not resolved. The CDR3 totals 13 residues. Between the trimmed V and J ends, which lost 0 bases and 6 bases, there was a span of 6 bases. Germline V CDR1 and CDR2: LGHNA, YSLEER. The CDR3 bases are TGCGCCAGCAGCCAAGATCACGGTCAGCCCCAGCATTTT. Its translation: CASSQDHGQPQHF.

This clone is labeled as large. The rearrangement uses TRBV6-1 and TRBJ1-2, with 7 bases fitting TRBD1. The CDR3 is 13 amino acids. Germline V gene sequence: CDR1 MNHNS, CDR2 SASEGT. J gave up 6 bases and V 6 bases, and 7 bases lay outside the gene matches. CDR3 sequence: CASRAGTENGYTF. DNA of the CDR3: TGTGCCAGCAGGGCCGGGACAGAGAATGGCTACACCTTC.

This rearrangement joins TRBV15 to TRBJ2-7, with TRBD1 identical over 8 bases. The germline CDR1 and CDR2 sequences are LNHNV and YYDKDF (reference sequence). CDR3 size: 16 residues. With 1 base clipped from V and 4 bases from J, the junction kept 9 bases outside the gene matches. The CDR3 DNA sequence: TGTGCCACCAGCAGAGTAATTGGGACAGGAGAATACGAGCAGTACTTC. This translates into CATSRVIGTGEYEQYF.

The CDR3 sequence is CASSLLLAGEQYF. CDR3 bases: TGTGCCAGCAGTCTTCTACTAGCAGGCGAGCAGTACTTC. This chain joins TRBV2 and TRBJ2-7; D might be TRBD2 (6 bases). CDR3 length: 13 amino acids. Trimming pared 5 bases from V and 6 bases from J, leaving 14 bases between. Germline V gives CDR1 SNHLY, CDR2 FYNNEI. The full variable domain, completed using reference TRBV2 and TRBJ2-7, is EPEVTQTPSHQVTQMGQEVILRCVPISNHLYFYWYRQILGQKVEFLVSFYNNEISEKSEIFDDQFSVERPDGSNFTLKIRSTKLEDSAMYFCASSLLLAGEQYFGPGTRLTVT.

A single count supports this clone. This chain uses TRBV4-1 with TRBJ2-1; tentatively, D is TRBD2 (6 bases). CDR1 is MGHRA, CDR2 YSYEKL, per germline. V lost 4 bases and J 10 bases, leaving 14 bases between the germline ends. The CDR3 loop spans 13 amino acids. CDR3 loop: CASSPPAGNEQFF. In nucleotides, the CDR3 is TGCGCCAGCAGCCCCCCCGCGGGAAACGAGCAGTTCTTC.

CDR3 sequence reads: CSVEGASGGGDTQYF. CDR3 DNA sequence: TGCAGCGTTGAAGGTGCTAGCGGGGGTGGAGATACGCAGTATTTT. The chain uses TRBV29-1 and TRBJ2-3; 10 bases fit TRBD2. The CDR3 extends over 15 amino acids. Losses at the gene ends were 1 base for V and 5 bases for J; bases not matched to a gene: 6. The germline CDR1 and CDR2 sequences are SQVTM and ANQGSEA.

This clone was seen only once. The gene calls are TRBV13 and TRBJ1-1, with D unresolved. Germline loops: CDR1 PRHDT, CDR2 FYEKMQ (reference sequence). This CDR3 contains 13 residues. V lost 7 bases and J 1 base, leaving 10 bases between the germline ends. CDR3 nucleotides: TGTGCCAGCATCCAGGCACCGAACACTGAAGCTTTCTTT. It specifies CASIQAPNTEAFF.

This sequence joins TRBV4-3 and TRBJ2-3; 8 bases are a match to TRBD2. The CDR3 spans 18 residues. With V trimmed by 0 bases and J by 2 bases, 10 bases remained unmatched. Per the germline V gene, CDR1 is LGHNA and CDR2 is YSLEER. CDR3 bases: TGCGCCAGCAGCCAAGATTACGGGCGCGGGGGGATCACAGATACGCAGTATTTT. This translates into CASSQDYGRGGITDTQYF.

The rearrangement uses TRBV29-1 and TRBJ1-2, with no clear D. CDR1 and CDR2 (germline): SQVTM, ANQGSEA. CDR3 size: 11 residues. V lost 2 bases and J 6 bases, leaving 7 bases between the germline ends. CDR3 in DNA: TGCAGCGTTGAATTATTAAATGGCTACACCTTC. As protein: CSVELLNGYTF.